These T cell receptor beta chains were read from a single sample in a study of TIL therapy for anti-PD-1-resistant metastatic lung cancer. The data were produced by immunoSEQ multiplex PCR, yet TCRdb's version contains in-frame clones alone and is incomplete. The table has 50,000 to 65,000 clones, roughly four fifths seen once. The sample here was blood, taken at baseline. The origin of the receptors is a person between 30 and 79 years old with non-small cell lung cancer. Both conserved end residues are part of each CDR3. The D gene is left open where the match is weak. Not every row has a clone size; where given, it reads once, few, many or a size class.

>few|NA|TRBV27|TRBJ1-6
TGTGCCAGCAGTTTACATAGCTCCTATAATTCACCCCTCCACTTT
CASSLHSSYNSPLHF
>NA|TRBD1|TRBV7-9|TRBJ2-5
TGTGCCAGCAGCGCCGCGGACAGGACCGCTTACTTC
CASSAADRTAYF
>NA|NA|TRBV13|TRBJ2-2
TGTGCCAGCAGGTCTAGACCGAACACCGGGGAGCTGTTTTTT
CASRSRPNTGELFF
>once|TRBD2|TRBV10-1|TRBJ2-3
TGCGCCAGCAGCAAAACTAGCGGGAGGTTTACAGATACGCAGTATTTT
CASSKTSGRFTDTQYF
>NA|TRBD2|TRBV6-4|TRBJ2-7
TGTGCCAGCAGCGCACTAGCGGGAGGCGAGCAGTACTTC
CASSALAGGEQYF
>NA|NA|TRBV7-9|TRBJ1-2
TGTGCCAGCAGCCCCCAGGTGGGGGACTATGGCTACACCTTC
CASSPQVGDYGYTF
>few|TRBD1|TRBV15|TRBJ2-7
TGTGCCACCAGCGAGGGGACAGAAATCTACGAGCAGTACTTC
CATSEGTEIYEQYF
>once|NA|TRBV2|TRBJ2-3
TGTGCCAGCAGCACCGGTGGAGATACGCAGTATTTT
CASSTGGDTQYF
>NA|TRBD1|TRBV6-2/TRBV6-3|TRBJ2-1
TGTGCCAGCAGTTATAATCCGGACAGGGGCATATCGAATGAGCAGTTCTTC
CASSYNPDRGISNEQFF
>NA|NA|TRBV30|TRBJ1-2
TGTGCCTGTGGAGGGTTACAGGCATCCTATGGCTACACCTTC
CACGGLQASYGYTF
>NA|TRBD1|TRBV3-1/TRBV3-2|TRBJ2-7
TGTGCCAGCAGCCAATCATTGACAGGGTCCTACGAGCAGTACTTC
CASSQSLTGSYEQYF
>NA|NA|TRBV3-1/TRBV3-2|TRBJ2-5
TGTGCCAGCAGCCCAATCAGCTATCAAGAGACCCAGTACTTC
CASSPISYQETQYF
>NA|TRBD1|TRBV29-1|TRBJ2-5
TGCAGCGTTGAGGGGACAGGGAAGTACCAAGAGACCCAGTACTTC
CSVEGTGKYQETQYF
>NA|NA|TRBV7-9|TRBJ1-2
TGTGCCAGCAGCTCGCACAGGGAAGTAAAGCATGGCTACACCTTC
CASSSHREVKHGYTF
>NA|TRBD1|TRBV6-5|TRBJ1-5
TGTGCCAGCAGACTGGGACAGGGCAATCAGCCCCAGCATTTT
CASRLGQGNQPQHF
>NA|TRBD1|TRBV7-6|TRBJ2-7
TGTGCCAGCAGCTTAGCGGGACAGGGTACCTACGAGCAGTACTTC
CASSLAGQGTYEQYF
>NA|NA|TRBV7-3|TRBJ1-6
TGTGCCAGCAGCTTGGGGGGGGAGGTTTCACCCCTCCACTTT
CASSLGGEVSPLHF
>NA|TRBD2|TRBV5-1|TRBJ2-5
TGCGTCAGCAGCTCTAGCGGGGGGGCGGAGACCCAGTACTTC
CVSSSSGGAETQYF
>NA|NA|TRBV5-4|TRBJ2-5
TGTGCCAGCAGCTTACAGGGCTACGGGGAGACCCAGTACTTC
CASSLQGYGETQYF
>NA|NA|TRBV3-1/TRBV3-2|TRBJ1-3
TGTGCCAGCAGCCAAGGGGCGGGCACTGGAAACACCATATATTTT
CASSQGAGTGNTIYF
>NA|TRBD1|TRBV19|TRBJ1-2
TGTGCCAGTAGTAATCAGGGGGACTATGGCTACACCTTC
CASSNQGDYGYTF
>few|NA|TRBV7-9|TRBJ1-6
TGTGCCAGCGGGACTTCTAGTTCACCCCTCCACTTT
CASGTSSSPLHF
>NA|TRBD1|TRBV10-3|TRBJ2-7
TGTGCCATGGCCATGACAGGGAACGAGCAGTACTTC
CAMAMTGNEQYF
>NA|NA|TRBV6-2/TRBV6-3|TRBJ2-7
TGTGCCAGCAGTTACTCGCCGGAGATTACTTCCTACGAGCAGTACTTC
CASSYSPEITSYEQYF
>NA|NA|TRBV12-3/TRBV12-4|TRBJ1-1
TGTGCCAGCAGTTTGTGGAACACTGAAGCTTTCTTT
CASSLWNTEAFF
>NA|NA|TRBV6-2/TRBV6-3|TRBJ1-1
TGTGCCAGCAGCCTCAATTTGAACACTGAAGCTTTCTTT
CASSLNLNTEAFF
>NA|TRBD2|TRBV14|TRBJ2-1
TGTGCCAGCAGCCACGAACGACTTTTAGGAGCGGGGGGGCCCCGGGAGCAGTTCTTC
CASSHERLLGAGGPREQFF
>NA|NA|TRBV28|TRBJ1-2
TGTGCCAGCAGTTTCGGACACTCGGGGGGTGGCTACACCTTC
CASSFGHSGGGYTF
>NA|NA|TRBV30|TRBJ1-1
TGTGCCTGGACGCAGGTCGGCACTGAAGCTTTCTTT
CAWTQVGTEAFF
>NA|NA|TRBV7-2|TRBJ1-2
TGTGCCAGCAGCTTAGCAGGAGCCGAGACCTATGGCTACACCTTC
CASSLAGAETYGYTF
>NA|NA|TRBV3-1/TRBV3-2|TRBJ2-7
TGTGCCAGCAGCCAACACTTTGGACAGTCGACCTACGAGCAGTACTTC
CASSQHFGQSTYEQYF
>NA|TRBD1|TRBV9|TRBJ2-7
TGTGCCAGCAGCGTAGGTGGGACAGGGGACCACGAGCAGTACTTC
CASSVGGTGDHEQYF
>few|NA|TRBV4-1|TRBJ1-1
TGCGCCAGCAGCCAAGGACGGAAAGAAGCTTTCTTT
CASSQGRKEAFF
>NA|TRBD2|TRBV6-6|TRBJ2-3
TGTGCCAGCAGATACGGGGGGGTCCCCACAGATACGCAGTATTTT
CASRYGGVPTDTQYF
>NA|NA|TRBV6-1|TRBJ1-1
TGTGCCAGCAGTGAAACAGGATATGAAGCTTTCTTT
CASSETGYEAFF
>NA|NA|TRBV14|TRBJ1-2
TGTGCCAGCAGCTTCGACATTTACTATGGCTACACCTTC
CASSFDIYYGYTF
>few|TRBD1|TRBV28|TRBJ2-1
TGTGCCAGCAGTCCAGACCCGGGACAGGGAGAGGGCAATGAGCAGTTCTTC
CASSPDPGQGEGNEQFF
>NA|NA|TRBV5-1|TRBJ2-2
TGCGCCAGCAGCGCGTATATAAACACCGGGGAGCTGTTTTTT
CASSAYINTGELFF
>NA|NA|TRBV18|TRBJ1-3
TGTGCCAGCTCACCAATAAAGGTCGGGGCTCCAGGGAACACCATATATTTT
CASSPIKVGAPGNTIYF
>NA|TRBD1|TRBV28|TRBJ1-2
TGTGCCACGTGGACAGGGTTTAACTATGGCTACACCTTC
CATWTGFNYGYTF
>NA|TRBD1|TRBV4-2|TRBJ2-3
TGTGCCAGCAGCCACAATCCAGGACAGGACATCACAGATACGCAGTATTTT
CASSHNPGQDITDTQYF
>NA|NA|TRBV7-2|TRBJ1-2
TGTGCCAGCAGCTTAAAGGTTAACTATGGCTACACCTTC
CASSLKVNYGYTF
>once|NA|TRBV28|TRBJ2-7
TGTGCCAGCAGTTTAATTATCGGTGGGTCTTTAGGGGAGCAGTACTTC
CASSLIIGGSLGEQYF
>NA|NA|TRBV28|TRBJ1-4
TGTGCCAGCAGTCCCACGGTATTAGAAGAAAAACTGTTTTTT
CASSPTVLEEKLFF